The 19 T cell receptor beta chains reported below all come from one sample, sequenced in a study of blood T cell repertoires in COVID-19. Profiling relied on immunoSEQ multiplex PCR, and the TCRdb table lists in-frame clones only, not all of them. This sample yields roughly 62,000 clones, of which roughly 92% are seen a single time; about 5.4% belongs to the top ten. The material sequenced was peripheral blood. The receptors derive from a human donor in a cohort sampled during active COVID-19.

The chain is built from TRBV3-1 (or the pseudogene TRBV3-2) and TRBJ1-2, with TRBD1 as a possible D gene (6 bases). Germline values: CDR1 LGHDT, CDR2 YNNKEL (reference sequence). Trimming shortened V by 0 bases and J by 5 bases, and 13 bases separated the two germline ends. The CDR3 totals 15 residues. CDR3 nucleotides: TGTGCCAGCAGCCAAGATCGACAGGCCTCGTATGGCTACACCTTC. Translated: CASSQDRQASYGYTF.

The chain recombines TRBV5-4 with TRBJ2-2, with D perhaps TRBD2 (6 bases). The length of the CDR3 is 14 residues. CDR1 is SGHNT and CDR2 is YYREEE in the germline V gene (reference sequence). Between the trimmed V and J ends, which lost 3 bases and 5 bases, there was a span of 11 bases. The CDR3 sequence: CASSSGTGTGELFF. CDR3 sequence (DNA): TGTGCCAGCAGCTCAGGGACTGGTACCGGGGAGCTGTTTTTT.

CDR3 sequence reads: CASSLQGDTAFF. CDR3 DNA: TGTGCCAGCAGCTTACAAGGGGACACAGCTTTCTTT. The chain has TRBV7-2 and TRBJ1-1; possibly TRBD1 for D (6 bases). CDR3 length: 12 residues. Germline CDR1 is SGHTA and CDR2 is FQGNSA. Between the trimmed V and J ends, which lost 2 bases and 10 bases, there was a span of 11 bases.

This chain joins TRBV3-1 (or the pseudogene TRBV3-2) and TRBJ2-7; possible D gene TRBD1, 5 bases. The V and J ends lost 6 bases and 3 bases respectively, with 12 bases between them. The CDR3 is 13 residues long. Per germline, CDR1 LGHDT and CDR2 YNNKEL (reference sequence). This CDR3 reads CASSGDRYYEQYF. Here the CDR3 DNA reads TGTGCCAGCAGTGGAGACAGATACTACGAGCAGTACTTC.

The chain joins TRBV5-1 to TRBJ2-7, with TRBD2 matching 8 bases. Germline CDR1 is SGHRS and CDR2 is YFSETQ. Trimming removed 3 bases from V and 0 bases from J; junction bases left unmatched: 5. This CDR3 is 15 amino acids long. The CDR3: CASSSRSGSSYEQYF. DNA for the CDR3: TGCGCCAGCAGCTCACGAAGCGGGAGCTCCTACGAGCAGTACTTC. Looking up the rest from reference TRBV5-1 and TRBJ2-7 gives the full variable domain: KAGVTQTPRYLIKTRGQQVTLSCSPISGHRSVSWYQQTPGQGLQFLFEYFSETQRNKGNFPGRFSGRQFSNSRSEMNVSTLELGDSALYLCASSSRSGSSYEQYFGPGTRLTVT.

J is TRBJ2-1 and V is TRBV11-2; 10 bases match TRBD2. J was trimmed by 4 bases and V by 5 bases; bases with no gene match: 8. The V gene's germline CDR1 is SGHAT and CDR2 FQNNGV. The CDR3 totals 16 residues. In nucleotides, the CDR3 is TGTGCCAGCAGCCCGGCAGCGGGAGGGATGTACAATGAGCAGTTCTTC. Translated: CASSPAAGGMYNEQFF.

The gene calls are TRBV7-8 and TRBJ2-1; 12 bases fit TRBD2. With V trimmed by 5 bases and J by 6 bases, 8 bases remained unmatched. The germline CDR1 and CDR2 sequences are SGHVS and FQNEAQ. CDR3 length equals 16 residues. The CDR3 protein is CASSRRLAGVFNEQFF. CDR3 nucleotides: TGTGCCAGCAGCCGCCGACTAGCGGGAGTATTCAATGAGCAGTTCTTC. The full variable domain, rest sourced from reference TRBV7-8 and TRBJ2-1, is GAGVSQSPRYKVAKRGQDVALRCDPISGHVSLFWYQQALGQGPEFLTYFQNEAQLDKSGLPSDRFFAERPEGSVSTLKIQRTQQEDSAVYLCASSRRLAGVFNEQFFGPGTRLTVL.

The chain is built from TRBV19 and TRBJ2-2; 11 positions agree with TRBD2. Germline trimming cut 7 bases from V and 7 bases from J; bases unmatched to any gene: 5. CDR3 length: 14 residues. CDR1 and CDR2 (germline): LNHDA, SQIVND (reference sequence). In DNA form, the CDR3 reads TGTGCCAGTATTTCTAGCGGGAGGCACGGGGAGCTGTTTTTT. Amino acids: CASISSGRHGELFF.

J is TRBJ2-5 and V is TRBV19; D possibly corresponds to TRBD2 (6 bases). Germline assignment: CDR1 LNHDA and CDR2 SQIVND (reference sequence). The CDR3 length is 14 residues. With 6 bases removed from V and 0 bases from J, the gap between germline ends came to 11 bases. DNA for the CDR3: TGTGCCAGTAGATCGGCGGGGAACCAAGAGACCCAGTACTTC. Protein product: CASRSAGNQETQYF.

This chain links TRBV4-1 with TRBJ1-6, with a weak D call TRBD1 (6 bases). The CDR3 is made up of 13 amino acids. Between the trimmed V and J ends, which lost 4 bases and 10 bases, there was a span of 11 bases. The germline V gene encodes CDR1 MGHRA and CDR2 YSYEKL. The chain's CDR3 is CASSPRTASPLHF. CDR3 in DNA: TGCGCCAGCAGCCCCCGGACAGCCTCACCCCTCCACTTT.

The chain employs TRBV5-1 and TRBJ2-1, with D perhaps TRBD1 (6 bases). V was pared by 7 bases and J by 4 bases, with 12 bases between. The CDR3 loop spans 13 amino acids. CDR1 is SGHRS and CDR2 is YFSETQ in the germline V gene. The CDR3 loop is CASRRDTYNEQFF. CDR3 sequence (DNA): TGCGCCAGCCGTAGGGACACTTACAATGAGCAGTTCTTC.

V and J are TRBV19 and TRBJ1-1; 8 bases fit TRBD1. Germline V CDR1 and CDR2: LNHDA, SQIVND (reference sequence). Unmatched junction bases numbered 6, after V lost 4 bases and J lost 5 bases. CDR3 size: 14 residues. Written as DNA, the CDR3 is TGTGCCAGTAGTACCCAGGGGGCGGGTACTGAAGCTTTCTTT. The encoded protein is CASSTQGAGTEAFF.

The chain uses TRBV7-8 and TRBJ1-1; D is perhaps TRBD1 (6 bases). This CDR3 is built from 13 residues. Germline V gene sequence: CDR1 SGHVS, CDR2 FQNEAQ. V was cut by 1 base and J by 5 bases, with 8 bases left in between. The CDR3 here is CASSLGGGTEAFF. The CDR3 coding sequence is TGTGCCAGCAGCTTAGGAGGGGGAACTGAAGCTTTCTTT.

This chain uses TRBV5-1 with TRBJ2-5, with 11 bases identical to TRBD2. Germline CDR1 and CDR2: SGHRS and YFSETQ. J gave up 3 bases and V 4 bases, and 5 bases lay outside the gene matches. This CDR3 region has 15 residues. The chain's CDR3 is CASSRGTSGKETQYF. CDR3 DNA sequence: TGCGCCAGCAGCCGGGGGACTAGCGGAAAAGAGACCCAGTACTTC.

The chain combines TRBV6-5 with TRBJ2-4, with D unresolved. Trimming removed 0 bases from V and 9 bases from J, with 12 bases in between. From germline, CDR1 is MNHEY and CDR2 SVGAGI. The CDR3 extends over 14 amino acids. CDR3 in amino acids: CASSYSLSTPIQYF. In DNA form, the CDR3 reads TGTGCCAGCAGTTACTCCCTATCTACTCCCATTCAGTACTTC.

The V gene is TRBV7-3, the J gene TRBJ2-2; possible D gene TRBD2, 5 bases. The CDR3 extends over 14 amino acids. V was shortened by 5 bases and J by 5 bases, with 12 bases between the two germline ends. Germline loops: CDR1 SGHTA, CDR2 FQGTGA. For the CDR3, the DNA is TGTGCCAGCAGCATGGGAGACGGGACCGGGGAGCTGTTTTTT. The encoded protein is CASSMGDGTGELFF.

The chain is built from TRBV11-2 and TRBJ1-1, with a weak D call TRBD1 (6 bases). The CDR3 contains 15 residues. The germline V and J ends were trimmed by 1 base and 1 base, with 10 bases remaining between them. CDR1 and CDR2 (germline): SGHAT, FQNNGV. The CDR3 DNA follows: TGTGCCAGCAGCTTAGTCCCAGGGGCGAACACTGAAGCTTTCTTT. Residues: CASSLVPGANTEAFF.

This clone was picked up one time. This sequence joins TRBV6-6 and TRBJ1-1, with TRBD1 as a possible D gene (6 bases). CDR3 length equals 13 residues. V was shortened by 2 bases and J by 5 bases, with 9 bases between the two germline ends. The V gene's germline CDR1 is MNHNY and CDR2 SVGAGI (reference sequence). The CDR3 loop reads CASSYRGLTEAFF. The CDR3 DNA is TGTGCCAGCAGTTACAGGGGGTTGACTGAAGCTTTCTTT.

The gene calls are TRBV9 and TRBJ2-1; 12 bases match TRBD2. V lost 0 bases to trimming and J lost 8 bases; unmatched junction nucleotides: 3. The CDR3 runs 15 residues. In germline, CDR1 is SGDLS, CDR2 YYNGEE. The CDR3 loop reads CASSVASGGVHEQFF. In nucleotides, the CDR3 is TGTGCCAGCAGCGTAGCTAGCGGGGGGGTCCATGAGCAGTTCTTC.